The table lists the clone carrying this T cell receptor beta chain with a few counts. An end of the junction does not agree with germline; a read error may underlie this. Researchers amplified the TCR beta CDR3 regions from RNA transcripts. The TCR CDR3 was amplified in a first-round RT-PCR using the HTBI primer set. Each CDR3 protein is one row after TCRdb ran MiXCR on the multiplex PCR reads. The sample has nearly 750,000 distinct CDR3 sequences; around 40% are singletons. The data belong to a study of T cells in Graves' hyperthyroidism and ophthalmopathy. About the research overall: Blood from the periphery was taken at initial diagnosis, before any treatment.

CDR1 DFQATT and CDR2 SNEGSKA come from the germline V gene (reference sequence). CDR3 length: 14 amino acids. This clonotype originated in a woman aged 40-49 years with Graves' hyperthyroidism. The chain carries TRBV20-1 and TRBJ2-7, with D perhaps TRBD1 or TRBD2 (5 bases each). The sample was blood. This CDR3 reads CSAREGSQGYEQYF. The CDR3 DNA follows: TGCAGTGCTCGAGAGGGGTCTCAGGGCTACGAGCAGTACTTC.